These T cell receptor beta chains were read from a single sample in a study of sequential checkpoint blockade in melanoma. Libraries were prepared by immunoSEQ multiplex PCR; TCRdb keeps only in-frame clonotypes and omits some of them. The sample has about 21,000 clones, around 30% seen once; the top ten hold 6.7%. The sample consisted of tumor tissue (inferred from file names), taken from a patient given nivolumab and ipilimumab in sequence. The receptors here all came from a human donor with melanoma. CDR3s leave out the opening cysteine and the closing phenylalanine or tryptophan. Fields, in order: CDR3 protein, V gene, J gene, D gene. The D gene is left open where the match is weak.

CDR3aa: ASSQDLPGTGGQPQH
v_gene: TRBV4-1
j_gene: TRBJ1-5
d_gene: .

CDR3aa: ASTQQGGRETQY
v_gene: TRBV6-8
j_gene: TRBJ2-5
d_gene: TRBD2

CDR3aa: AISESGVNTEAF
v_gene: TRBV10-3
j_gene: TRBJ1-1
d_gene: .

CDR3aa: ASSLGQDTDTQY
v_gene: TRBV5-1
j_gene: TRBJ2-3
d_gene: TRBD1

CDR3aa: ASTTSSGGNQPQH
v_gene: TRBV28
j_gene: TRBJ1-5
d_gene: .

CDR3aa: SGGDALSGYT
v_gene: TRBV29-1
j_gene: TRBJ1-2
d_gene: .

CDR3aa: ASSPQGNTEAF
v_gene: TRBV18
j_gene: TRBJ1-1
d_gene: .

CDR3aa: ASQVGGYYEQY
v_gene: TRBV1
j_gene: TRBJ2-7
d_gene: .

CDR3aa: ASSFSAGGPRNEQF
v_gene: TRBV7-7
j_gene: TRBJ2-1
d_gene: TRBD2

CDR3aa: ASSPGMGPPYEQY
v_gene: TRBV9
j_gene: TRBJ2-7
d_gene: .

CDR3aa: ASSAGTGGYEQY
v_gene: TRBV23-1
j_gene: TRBJ2-7
d_gene: TRBD1

CDR3aa: ASRPFGNQPQH
v_gene: TRBV28
j_gene: TRBJ1-5
d_gene: .

CDR3aa: ATWTDANTGELF
v_gene: TRBV6-8
j_gene: TRBJ2-2
d_gene: .

CDR3aa: ASSHQGSFDEQY
v_gene: TRBV4-1
j_gene: TRBJ2-7
d_gene: .

CDR3aa: ASSSGTGGTNEKLF
v_gene: TRBV28
j_gene: TRBJ1-4
d_gene: TRBD1

CDR3aa: ASSSLYGEQY
v_gene: TRBV9
j_gene: TRBJ2-7
d_gene: .

CDR3aa: ASSYSELAADTQY
v_gene: TRBV6-8
j_gene: TRBJ2-3
d_gene: TRBD2

CDR3aa: ASSERTSGITDTQY
v_gene: TRBV28
j_gene: TRBJ2-3
d_gene: TRBD2

CDR3aa: AISEGPLNEETQY
v_gene: TRBV10-3
j_gene: TRBJ2-5
d_gene: .

CDR3aa: AISEFGTGNYEQY
v_gene: TRBV10-3
j_gene: TRBJ2-7
d_gene: TRBD1

CDR3aa: ASSLGTSGPGDTQY
v_gene: TRBV7-6
j_gene: TRBJ2-3
d_gene: TRBD2

CDR3aa: ASSPRKDTQY
v_gene: TRBV18
j_gene: TRBJ2-3
d_gene: .

CDR3aa: ASTTGTRTDTQY
v_gene: TRBV11-3
j_gene: TRBJ2-3
d_gene: .

CDR3aa: ASSAQGPGKLF
v_gene: TRBV6-8
j_gene: TRBJ1-4
d_gene: .